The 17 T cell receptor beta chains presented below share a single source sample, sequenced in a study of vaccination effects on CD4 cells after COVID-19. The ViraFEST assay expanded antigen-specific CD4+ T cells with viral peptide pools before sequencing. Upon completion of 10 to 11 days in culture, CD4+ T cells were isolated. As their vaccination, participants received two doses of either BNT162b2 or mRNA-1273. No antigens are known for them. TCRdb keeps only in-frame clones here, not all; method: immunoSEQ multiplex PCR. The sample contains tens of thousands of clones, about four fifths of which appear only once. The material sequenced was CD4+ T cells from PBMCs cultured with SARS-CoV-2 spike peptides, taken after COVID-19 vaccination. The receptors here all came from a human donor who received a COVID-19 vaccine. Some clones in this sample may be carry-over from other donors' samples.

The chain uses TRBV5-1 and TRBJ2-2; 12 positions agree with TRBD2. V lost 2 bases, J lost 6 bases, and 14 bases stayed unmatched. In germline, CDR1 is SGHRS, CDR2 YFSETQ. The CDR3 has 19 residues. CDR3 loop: CASSFGNLAGGRFAGELFF. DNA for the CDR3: TGCGCCAGCAGCTTTGGAAATCTAGCGGGGGGGCGATTTGCCGGGGAGCTGTTTTTT.

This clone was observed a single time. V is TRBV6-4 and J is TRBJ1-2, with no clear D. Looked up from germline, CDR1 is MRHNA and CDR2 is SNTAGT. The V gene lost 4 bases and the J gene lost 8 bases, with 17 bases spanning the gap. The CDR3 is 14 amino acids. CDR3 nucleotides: TGTGCCAGCAGTGTTGGCAGCCTAAGTGGGGGCTACACCTTC. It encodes CASSVGSLSGGYTF.

CDR3 sequence reads: CATSIRQGEWQYV. The DNA for the CDR3 is TGTGCCACCAGCATAAGGCAGGGTGAGTGGCAGTACGTC. The chain is built from TRBV15 and TRBJ2-7, with D tentatively TRBD1 (5 bases). Germline CDR1 is LNHNV and CDR2 is YYDKDF (reference sequence). CDR3 length: 13 residues. V was cut by 4 bases and J by 9 bases, with 16 bases left in between.

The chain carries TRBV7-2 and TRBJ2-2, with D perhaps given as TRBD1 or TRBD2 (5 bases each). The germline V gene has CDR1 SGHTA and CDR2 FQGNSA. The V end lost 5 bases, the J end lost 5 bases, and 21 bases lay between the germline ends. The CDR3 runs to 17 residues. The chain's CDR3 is CASSPVGIRGTTGELFF. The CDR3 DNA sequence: TGTGCCAGCAGCCCGGTGGGGATACGAGGGACGACCGGGGAGCTGTTTTTT.

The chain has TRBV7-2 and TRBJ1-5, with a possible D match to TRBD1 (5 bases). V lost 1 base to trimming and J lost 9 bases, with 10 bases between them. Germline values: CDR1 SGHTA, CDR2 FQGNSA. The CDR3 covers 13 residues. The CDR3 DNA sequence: TGTGCCAGCAGCTTAGACAGGAGGGGGCCCCAGCATTTT. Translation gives CASSLDRRGPQHF.

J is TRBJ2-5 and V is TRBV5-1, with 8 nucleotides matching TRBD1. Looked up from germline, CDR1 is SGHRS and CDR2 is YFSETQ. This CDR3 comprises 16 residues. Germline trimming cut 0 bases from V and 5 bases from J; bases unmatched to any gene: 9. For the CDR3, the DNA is TGCGCCAGCAGCTTGGGGGACAGGAAGTATGCGGAGACCCAGTACTTC. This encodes CASSLGDRKYAETQYF. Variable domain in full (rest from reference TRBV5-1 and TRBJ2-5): KAGVTQTPRYLIKTRGQQVTLSCSPISGHRSVSWYQQTPGQGLQFLFEYFSETQRNKGNFPGRFSGRQFSNSRSEMNVSTLELGDSALYLCASSLGDRKYAETQYFGPGTRLLVL.

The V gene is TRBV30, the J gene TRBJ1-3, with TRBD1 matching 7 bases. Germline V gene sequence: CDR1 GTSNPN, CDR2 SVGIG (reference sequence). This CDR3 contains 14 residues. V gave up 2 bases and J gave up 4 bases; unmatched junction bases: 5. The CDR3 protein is CAWSPGTAGNTIYF. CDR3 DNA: TGTGCCTGGAGTCCCGGGACAGCCGGAAACACCATATATTTT.

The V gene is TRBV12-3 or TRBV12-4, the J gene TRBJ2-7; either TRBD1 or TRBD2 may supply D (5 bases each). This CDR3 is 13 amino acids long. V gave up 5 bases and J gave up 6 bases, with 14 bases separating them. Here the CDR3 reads CASSPTLGGEQYF. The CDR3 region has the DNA TGTGCCAGCAGTCCGACCCTTGGGGGCGAGCAGTACTTC.

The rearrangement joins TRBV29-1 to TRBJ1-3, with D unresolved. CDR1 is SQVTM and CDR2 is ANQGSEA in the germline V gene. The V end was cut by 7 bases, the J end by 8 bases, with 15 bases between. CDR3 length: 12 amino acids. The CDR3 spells CSAWTSWDTIYF. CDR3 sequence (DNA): TGCAGCGCTTGGACCAGCTGGGACACCATATATTTT.

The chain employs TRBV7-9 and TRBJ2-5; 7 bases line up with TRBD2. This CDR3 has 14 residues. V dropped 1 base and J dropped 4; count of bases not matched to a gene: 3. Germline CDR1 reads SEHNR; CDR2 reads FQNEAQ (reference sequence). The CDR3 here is CASSLGLARETQYF. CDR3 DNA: TGTGCCAGCAGCTTAGGACTAGCCCGAGAGACCCAGTACTTC.

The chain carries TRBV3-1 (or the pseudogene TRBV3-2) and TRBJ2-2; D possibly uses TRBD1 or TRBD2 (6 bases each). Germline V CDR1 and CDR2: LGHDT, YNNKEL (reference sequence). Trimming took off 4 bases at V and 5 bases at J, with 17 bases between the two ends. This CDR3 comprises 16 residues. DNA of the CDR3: TGTGCCAGCAGCCTAAGGGGGGCAGCAAAAACCGGGGAGCTGTTTTTT. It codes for CASSLRGAAKTGELFF.

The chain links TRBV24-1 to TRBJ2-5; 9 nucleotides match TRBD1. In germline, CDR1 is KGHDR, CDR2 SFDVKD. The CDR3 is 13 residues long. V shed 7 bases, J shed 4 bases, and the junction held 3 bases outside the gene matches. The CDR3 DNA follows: TGTGCCACCAGCGAGACAGGGGGAGAGACCCAGTACTTC. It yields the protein CATSETGGETQYF.

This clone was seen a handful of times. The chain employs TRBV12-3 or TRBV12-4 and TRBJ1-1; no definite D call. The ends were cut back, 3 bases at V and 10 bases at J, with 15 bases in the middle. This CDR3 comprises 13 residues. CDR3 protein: CASSLVRPASAFF. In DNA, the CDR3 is TGTGCCAGCAGTTTGGTCCGCCCAGCTTCAGCTTTCTTT.

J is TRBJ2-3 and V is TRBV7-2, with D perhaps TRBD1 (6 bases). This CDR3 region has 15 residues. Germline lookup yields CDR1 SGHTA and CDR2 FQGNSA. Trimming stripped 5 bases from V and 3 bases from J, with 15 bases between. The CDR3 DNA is TGTGCCAGCAGCCTGTCCGGGACACCGACAGATACGCAGTATTTT. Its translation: CASSLSGTPTDTQYF.

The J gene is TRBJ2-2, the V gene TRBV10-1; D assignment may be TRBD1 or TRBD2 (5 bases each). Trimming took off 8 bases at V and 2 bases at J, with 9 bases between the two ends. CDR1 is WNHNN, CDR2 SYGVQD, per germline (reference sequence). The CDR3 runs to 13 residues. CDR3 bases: TGCGCCAGCGGGACGGAAAACACCGGGGAGCTGTTTTTT. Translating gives CASGTENTGELFF.

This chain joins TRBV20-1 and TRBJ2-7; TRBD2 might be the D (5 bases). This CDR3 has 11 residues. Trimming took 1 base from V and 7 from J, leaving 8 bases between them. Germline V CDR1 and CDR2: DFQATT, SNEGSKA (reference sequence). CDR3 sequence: CSARVSGEQYV. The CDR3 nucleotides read TGCAGTGCTAGAGTCTCGGGGGAGCAGTACGTC.

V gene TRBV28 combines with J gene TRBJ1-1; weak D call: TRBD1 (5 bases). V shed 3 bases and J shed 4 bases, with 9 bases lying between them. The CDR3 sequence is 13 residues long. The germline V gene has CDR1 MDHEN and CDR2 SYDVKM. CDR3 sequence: CASSLGVGTEAFF. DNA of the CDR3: TGTGCCAGCAGTTTGGGGGTTGGCACTGAAGCTTTCTTT.